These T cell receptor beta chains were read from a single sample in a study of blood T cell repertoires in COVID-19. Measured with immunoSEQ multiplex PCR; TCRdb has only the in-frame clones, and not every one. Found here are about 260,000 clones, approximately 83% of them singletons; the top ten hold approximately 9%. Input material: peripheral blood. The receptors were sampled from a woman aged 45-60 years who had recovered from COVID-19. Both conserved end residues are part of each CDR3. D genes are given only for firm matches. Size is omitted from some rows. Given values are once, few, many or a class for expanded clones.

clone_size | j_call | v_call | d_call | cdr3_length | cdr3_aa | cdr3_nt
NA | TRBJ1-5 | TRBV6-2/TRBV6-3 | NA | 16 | CASSKGGMNSNQPQHF | TGTGCCAGCAGCAAGGGGGGGATGAATAGCAATCAGCCCCAGCATTTT
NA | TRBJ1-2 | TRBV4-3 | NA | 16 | CASSQDRQETNYGYTF | TGCGCCAGCAGCCAAGATCGCCAGGAAACTAACTATGGCTACACCTTC
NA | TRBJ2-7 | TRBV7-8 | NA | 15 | CASSRGTAKDYEQYF | TGTGCCAGCAGCCGGGGGACAGCGAAGGACTACGAGCAGTACTTC
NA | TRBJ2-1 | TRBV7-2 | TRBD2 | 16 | CASSLAMGLAGDEQFF | TGTGCCAGCAGCTTAGCTATGGGACTAGCGGGCGATGAGCAGTTCTTC
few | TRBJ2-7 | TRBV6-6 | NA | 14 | CASSNSRGIYEQYF | TGTGCCAGCAGTAACTCCCGAGGTATATACGAGCAGTACTTC
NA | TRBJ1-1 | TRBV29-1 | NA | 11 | CSAQRPKDAFF | TGCAGCGCACAGAGACCAAAGGATGCTTTCTTT
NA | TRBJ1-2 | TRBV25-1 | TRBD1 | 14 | CASRVTGGRGGYTF | TGTGCCAGCAGGGTAACAGGGGGAAGAGGTGGCTACACCTTC
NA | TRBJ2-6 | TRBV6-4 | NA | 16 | CASSDSSFGGANVLTF | TGTGCCAGCAGTGACTCGTCTTTCGGTGGGGCCAACGTCCTGACTTTC
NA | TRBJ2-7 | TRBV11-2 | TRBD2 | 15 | CASSLVVGLANEQYF | TGTGCCAGCAGCTTAGTGGTGGGACTAGCGAACGAGCAGTACTTC
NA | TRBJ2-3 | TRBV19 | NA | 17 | CASSTLVGQGGADTQYF | TGTGCCAGTAGTACCCTCGTCGGGCAGGGTGGGGCAGATACGCAGTATTTT
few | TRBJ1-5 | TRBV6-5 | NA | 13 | CASSLLPWQPQHF | TGTGCCAGCAGTTTGCTACCCTGGCAGCCCCAGCATTTT
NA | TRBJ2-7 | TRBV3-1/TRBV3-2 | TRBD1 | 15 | CASSQDSGQFYEQYF | TGTGCCAGCAGCCAAGACTCGGGACAGTTTTACGAGCAGTACTTC
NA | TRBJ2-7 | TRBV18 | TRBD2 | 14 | CASSRLARSYEQYF | TGTGCCAGCTCACGACTAGCGAGATCCTACGAGCAGTACTTC
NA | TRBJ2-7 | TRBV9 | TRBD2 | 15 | CASSPRTSGAYEQYF | TGTGCCAGCAGCCCCCGGACTAGCGGTGCCTACGAGCAGTACTTC
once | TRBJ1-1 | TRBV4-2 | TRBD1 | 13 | CASSQEQGSEAFF | TGTGCCAGCAGCCAAGAACAGGGGTCTGAAGCTTTCTTT
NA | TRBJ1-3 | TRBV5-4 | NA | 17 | CASSLETNPRSANTIYF | TGTGCCAGCAGCTTGGAAACGAATCCCAGGTCCGCAAACACCATATATTTT
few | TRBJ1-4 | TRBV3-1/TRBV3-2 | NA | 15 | CARGGPGSEGEKLFF | TGTGCCAGGGGGGGGCCAGGCTCTGAGGGTGAAAAACTGTTTTTT
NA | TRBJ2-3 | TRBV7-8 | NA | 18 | CASSLALYSVTSTDTQYF | TGTGCCAGCAGCTTAGCCCTTTATAGTGTGACTAGCACAGATACGCAGTATTTT
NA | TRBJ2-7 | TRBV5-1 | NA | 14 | CASSLSWGQYEQYF | TGCGCCAGCAGCTTGAGTTGGGGGCAGTACGAGCAGTACTTC
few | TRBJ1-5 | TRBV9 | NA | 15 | CASSVDPGGNQPQHF | TGTGCCAGCAGCGTAGACCCAGGGGGCAATCAGCCCCAGCATTTT
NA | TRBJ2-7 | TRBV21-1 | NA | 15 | CASSKGTGCPYEQYF | TGTGCCAGCAGCAAAGGGACAGGGTGCCCCTACGAGCAGTACTTC
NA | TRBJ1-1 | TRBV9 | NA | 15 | CASSPPRTVNTEAFF | TGTGCCAGCAGCCCTCCCCGGACAGTTAACACTGAAGCTTTCTTT
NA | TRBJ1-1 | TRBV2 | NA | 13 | CASRQTGNTEAFF | TGTGCCAGCAGGCAAACAGGGAACACTGAAGCTTTCTTT
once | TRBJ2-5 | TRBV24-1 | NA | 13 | CATSDGLGGTQYF | TGTGCCACCAGTGACGGACTAGGGGGGACCCAGTACTTC